The T cell receptor (beta chain) under discussion was sequenced for a study of CD8+ T cells in alopecia areata. The CDR3 runs to 17 residues. CDR1 and CDR2 from the germline V gene are SGHDT and YYEEEE. With V trimmed by 0 bases and J by 5 bases, 8 bases remained unmatched. Specimens obtained from alopecia areata patients comprised lesional scalp punch biopsies and peripheral blood. cDNA serving as the sequencing template came from extracted, reverse transcribed RNA. Profiled with immunoSEQ multiplex PCR; TCRdb holds only in-frame clones, not every one. The sample holds 60,000 to 65,000 clones, 44% seen once. This clone was counted between two and nine times. Its antigen is currently unknown. Study outcomes and limitations: Sequencing of scalp samples also captures resident alphabeta T cells of normal skin.

The TCR originated in a human donor with alopecia areata. The chain uses TRBV5-6 and TRBJ2-5; 12 bases line up with TRBD2. The material sequenced was NKG2D-low CD8+ T cells sorted from blood. CDR3 nucleotides: TGTGCCAGCAGCTTGGAGTCTAGCGGGGGGGCCCGGGAGACCCAGTACTTC. Its translation: CASSLESSGGARETQYF.